This T cell receptor (beta chain) was documented in a study of T-cell reconstitution after alpha-beta-depleted transplantation in children. During its preparation, the TCRbeta library received unique molecular identifiers. Each CDR3 protein gets one entry after TCRdb re-called the PCR reads with MiXCR. The sample yields more than 300,000 distinct CDR3 sequences, 15% to 20% seen once. A few counts support this clonotype. What it binds is unknown. From germline, CDR1 is WSHSY and CDR2 SAAADI. There are 14 residues in the CDR3. The junction had 2 bases not matched to a gene; V was cut back by 7 bases and J by 1 base. Notes on the study in general: Some patients owed their high day-60 TCRbeta diversity to surviving recipient T cells and thymic progenitors. Roughly two months post-transplant, alpha-beta T cells reportedly originated from several hundred graft clones that had expanded. T-cell counts and diversity at one year following transplant were attributed mainly to newly produced T cells.

The source material was PBMCs, mostly from graft donor cells, sampled 360 days after TCRalphabeta/CD19-depleted stem cell transplant. This chain connects TRBV10-2 to TRBJ2-7; the match to TRBD2 covers 12 bases. The receptor's source is a male patient aged 2-15 years who had a stem cell transplant for acute lymphoblastic leukemia, so the T cells may come from the graft donor. CDR3 sequence: CASTGTSGSYEQYF. CDR3 coding DNA: TGCGCCAGCACCGGGACTAGCGGGTCCTACGAGCAGTACTTC.